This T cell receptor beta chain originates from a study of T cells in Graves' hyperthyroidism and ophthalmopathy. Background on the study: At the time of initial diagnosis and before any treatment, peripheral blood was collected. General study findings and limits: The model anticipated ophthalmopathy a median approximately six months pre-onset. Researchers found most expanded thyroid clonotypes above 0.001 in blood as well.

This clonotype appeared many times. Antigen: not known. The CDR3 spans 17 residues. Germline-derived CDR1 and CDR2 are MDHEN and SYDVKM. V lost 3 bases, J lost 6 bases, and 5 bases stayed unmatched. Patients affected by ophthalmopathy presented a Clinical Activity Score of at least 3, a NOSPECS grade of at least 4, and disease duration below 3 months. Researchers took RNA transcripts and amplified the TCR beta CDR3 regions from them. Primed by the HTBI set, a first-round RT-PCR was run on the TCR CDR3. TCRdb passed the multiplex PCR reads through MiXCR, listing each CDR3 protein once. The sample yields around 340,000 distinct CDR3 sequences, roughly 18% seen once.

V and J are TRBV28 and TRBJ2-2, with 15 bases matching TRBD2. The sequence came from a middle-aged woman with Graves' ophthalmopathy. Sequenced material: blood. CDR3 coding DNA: TGTGCCAGCAGTTTTTGGGGACTAGCGGGAGGACCCGGGGAGCTGTTTTTT. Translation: CASSFWGLAGGPGELFF.